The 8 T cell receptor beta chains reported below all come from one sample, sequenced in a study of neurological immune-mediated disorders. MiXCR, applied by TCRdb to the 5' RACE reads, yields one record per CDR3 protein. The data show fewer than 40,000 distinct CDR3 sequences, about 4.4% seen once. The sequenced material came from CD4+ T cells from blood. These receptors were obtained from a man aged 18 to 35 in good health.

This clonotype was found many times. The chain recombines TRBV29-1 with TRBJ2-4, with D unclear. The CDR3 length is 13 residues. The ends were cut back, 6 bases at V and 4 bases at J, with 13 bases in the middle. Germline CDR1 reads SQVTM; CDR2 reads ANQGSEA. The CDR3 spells CSVLDREKNIQYF. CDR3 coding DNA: TGCAGCGTGTTGGACCGAGAGAAAAACATTCAGTACTTC.

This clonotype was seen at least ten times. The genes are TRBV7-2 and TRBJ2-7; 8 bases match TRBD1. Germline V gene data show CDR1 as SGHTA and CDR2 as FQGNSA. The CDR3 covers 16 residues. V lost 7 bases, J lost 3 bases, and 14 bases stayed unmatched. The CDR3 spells CASTLTGAGGLYEQYF. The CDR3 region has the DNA TGTGCCAGCACCCTAACGGGCGCAGGGGGCCTCTACGAGCAGTACTTC.

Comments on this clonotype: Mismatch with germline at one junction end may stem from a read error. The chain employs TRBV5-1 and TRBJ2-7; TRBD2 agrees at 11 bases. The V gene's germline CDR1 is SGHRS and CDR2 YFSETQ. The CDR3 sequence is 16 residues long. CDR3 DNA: TGTGCCAGCAGCCTCGGGACTAGCGGAACCGCCTACGAGCAGTACTTC. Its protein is CASSLGTSGTAYEQYF.

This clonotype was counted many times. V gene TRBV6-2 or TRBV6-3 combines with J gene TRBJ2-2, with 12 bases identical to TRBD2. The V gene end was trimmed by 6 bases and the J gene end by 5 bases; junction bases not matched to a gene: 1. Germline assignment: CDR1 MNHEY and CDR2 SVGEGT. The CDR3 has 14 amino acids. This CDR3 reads CASRTSGGTGELFF. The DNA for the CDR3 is TGTGCCAGCAGGACTAGCGGGGGAACCGGGGAGCTGTTTTTT.

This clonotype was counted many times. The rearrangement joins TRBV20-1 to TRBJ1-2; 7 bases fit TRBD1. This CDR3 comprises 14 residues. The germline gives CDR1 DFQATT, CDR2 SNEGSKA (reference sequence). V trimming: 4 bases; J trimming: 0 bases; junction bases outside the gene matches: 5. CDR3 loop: CSAMGQTSNYGYTF. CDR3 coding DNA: TGCAGTGCTATGGGACAGACCTCTAACTATGGCTACACCTTC.

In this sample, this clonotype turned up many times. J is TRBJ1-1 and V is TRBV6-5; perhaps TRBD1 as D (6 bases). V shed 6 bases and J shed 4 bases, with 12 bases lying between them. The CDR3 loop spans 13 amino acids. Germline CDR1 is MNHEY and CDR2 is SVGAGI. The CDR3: CASRTGRITEAFF. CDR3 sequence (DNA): TGTGCCAGCAGAACAGGGAGGATCACTGAAGCTTTCTTT.

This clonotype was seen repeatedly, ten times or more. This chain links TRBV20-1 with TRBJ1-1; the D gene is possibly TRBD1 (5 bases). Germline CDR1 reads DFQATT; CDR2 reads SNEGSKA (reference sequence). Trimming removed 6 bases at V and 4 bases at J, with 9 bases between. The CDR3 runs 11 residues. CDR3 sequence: CSAGGSTEAFF. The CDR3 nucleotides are TGCAGTGCCGGGGGATCCACTGAAGCTTTCTTT.

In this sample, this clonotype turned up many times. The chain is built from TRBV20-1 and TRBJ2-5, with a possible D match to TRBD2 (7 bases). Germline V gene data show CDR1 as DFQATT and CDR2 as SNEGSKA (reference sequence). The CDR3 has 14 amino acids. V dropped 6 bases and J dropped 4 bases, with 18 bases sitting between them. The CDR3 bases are TGCAGTGCCATGATTGGGGGGGCAGGAGAGACCCAGTACTTC. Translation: CSAMIGGAGETQYF.